This T cell receptor beta chain was identified during a study of shared clonotypes between healthy human individuals. Study-level information: The cohort had two women and three men, ages 18 to 49. CD4 naive cells filled three plates per donor, CD4 memory three, CD8 naive two and CD8 memory one.

Sorted-subset replicate PCR reactions were performed with around 200 ng DNA, corresponding to roughly 30,000 T cell genomes. Method: immunoSEQ multiplex PCR; TCRdb's copy keeps in-frame clones and lacks some. The data show about 680,000 clones, with approximately 73% seen just once and around 1.8% held by the top ten. Germline assignment: CDR1 MNHNS and CDR2 SASEGT. The CDR3 length is 14 residues. The ends were cut back, 10 bases at V and 8 bases at J, with 20 bases in the middle. As to this clone: What it binds is unknown.

The study, taken as a whole, reports: On the whole, naive subsets had larger estimated richness than memory subsets had.

Sequenced sample: memory CD4+ T cells sorted from blood. Sample subset: CD45RA-negative fraction. The clonotype was recovered from a woman aged 25 to 39 in good health. The chain uses TRBV6-1 and TRBJ2-2, with a possible D match to TRBD1 (7 bases). CDR3 bases: TGTGCCACCCCGTCGACAGGGAGGTGGGGGGAGCTGTTTTTT. As protein: CATPSTGRWGELFF.